These 31 T cell receptor beta chains originate from one sample sequenced in a study of Ad26.COV2.S vaccination and SARS-CoV-2 variants. Assay: immunoSEQ multiplex PCR; the TCRdb copy retains only in-frame clones and omits some. The profile covers under 150,000 clones, with around 86% appearing a single time and around 5.1% taken by the ten largest. Sequenced here: peripheral blood, sampled after recovery from COVID-19. The source is a human donor who had recovered from COVID-19.

A few counts support this clone. Here the CDR3 reads CASSRDSLNSPLHF. The DNA of the CDR3 is TGTGCCAGCAGCCGGGACAGTTTAAATTCACCCCTCCACTTT. The chain uses TRBV7-9 and TRBJ1-6; 7 nucleotides align to TRBD1. V lost 5 bases to trimming and J lost 7 bases; unmatched junction nucleotides: 5. This CDR3 spans 14 amino acids. Germline loops: CDR1 SEHNR, CDR2 FQNEAQ (reference sequence).

The gene calls are TRBV20-1 and TRBJ2-2; D unresolved. The CDR3 length is 13 residues. Between the trimmed V and J ends, which lost 3 bases and 6 bases, there was a span of 11 bases. Germline CDR1 is DFQATT and CDR2 is SNEGSKA (reference sequence). CDR3 DNA sequence: TGCAGTGCTAGTGGCGGTCTCCCCGGGGAGCTGTTTTTT. Amino acids: CSASGGLPGELFF.

The chain employs TRBV7-6 and TRBJ2-2, with a weak D call TRBD1 (6 bases). Deletions cut 5 bases from V and 8 bases from J, with 15 bases between. CDR1 is SGHVS, CDR2 FNYEAQ, per germline. This CDR3 comprises 14 residues. The DNA for the CDR3 is TGTGCCAGCAGCCAGAGGGACACCTCAGGGGAGCTGTTTTTT. Amino acid sequence: CASSQRDTSGELFF. Filled out from reference TRBV7-6 and TRBJ2-2, the complete variable domain reads GAGVSQSPRYKVTKRGQDVALRCDPISGHVSLYWYRQALGQGPEFLTYFNYEAQQDKSGLPNDRFSAERPEGSISTLTIQRTEQRDSAMYRCASSQRDTSGELFFGEGSRLTVL.

V is TRBV10-3 and J is TRBJ1-1; 7 bases are a match to TRBD1. The germline gives CDR1 ENHRY, CDR2 SYGVKD. J gave up 4 bases and V 6 bases, and 14 bases lay outside the gene matches. This CDR3 has 16 residues. The CDR3 loop is CAISQTVTGRGTEAFF. DNA of the CDR3: TGTGCCATCAGCCAGACTGTGACAGGGCGGGGCACTGAAGCTTTCTTT.

The chain joins TRBV11-2 to TRBJ1-1; D is unclear. The length of the CDR3 is 13 residues. In germline, CDR1 is SGHAT, CDR2 FQNNGV. The ends were cut back, 0 bases at V and 8 bases at J, with 10 bases in the middle. CDR3 loop: CASSLEPRHEAFF. The CDR3 DNA follows: TGTGCCAGCAGCTTAGAACCCAGGCACGAAGCTTTCTTT.

The chain joins TRBV6-2 or TRBV6-3 to TRBJ1-5, with D tentatively TRBD1 (5 bases). The CDR3 loop spans 17 amino acids. Germline-derived CDR1 and CDR2 are MNHEY and SVGEGT. Trimming took 6 bases from V and 0 from J, leaving 18 bases between them. DNA of the CDR3: TGTGCCAGCAGCCAATCCGACAGCAGCTTTAGCAATCAGCCCCAGCATTTT. Its protein product is CASSQSDSSFSNQPQHF.

The V and J genes are TRBV5-1 and TRBJ2-7; D could derive from TRBD1 or TRBD2 (5 bases each). The CDR3 runs 14 residues. Germline-derived CDR1 and CDR2 are SGHRS and YFSETQ. Trimming removed 5 bases from V and 0 bases from J, with 12 bases in between. DNA of the CDR3: TGCGCCAGCAGTCCCGGGACCAACTCCTACGAGCAGTACTTC. It codes for CASSPGTNSYEQYF.

V is TRBV4-1 and J is TRBJ2-6; possibly TRBD1 for D (5 bases). With 3 bases removed from V and 0 bases from J, the gap between germline ends came to 12 bases. The length of the CDR3 is 17 residues. Germline V gene lookup returns CDR1 MGHRA and CDR2 YSYEKL. The CDR3 is CASSHAQGSSGANVLTF. The CDR3 bases are TGCGCCAGCAGCCACGCCCAGGGAAGCTCTGGGGCCAACGTCCTGACTTTC.

The V gene is TRBV19, the J gene TRBJ1-2; D remains unclear. The CDR3 has 17 residues. Trimming pared 0 bases from V and 4 bases from J, leaving 18 bases between. CDR1 LNHDA and CDR2 SQIVND come from the germline V gene (reference sequence). The CDR3 coding sequence is TGTGCCAGTAGTATAGATCTCTCCAGCTCCCTAGTCTATGGCTACACCTTC. It specifies CASSIDLSSSLVYGYTF.

The rearrangement joins TRBV27 to TRBJ1-1; 12 nucleotides agree with TRBD1. With 8 bases clipped from V and 7 bases from J, the junction kept 11 bases outside the gene matches. This CDR3 region has 15 residues. Germline V gene data show CDR1 as MNHEY and CDR2 as SMNVEV (reference sequence). This CDR3 is CASCPGTGGHYEAFF. The CDR3 bases are TGTGCCAGCTGCCCTGGGACAGGGGGCCATTATGAAGCTTTCTTT.

The chain uses TRBV7-2 and TRBJ2-2; D uncertain. Trimming pared 3 bases from V and 0 bases from J, leaving 11 bases between. The CDR3 has 16 amino acids. Looked up from germline, CDR1 is SGHTA and CDR2 is FQGNSA. The CDR3 region has the DNA TGTGCCAGCAGCTTTAACCGAAATGCGAACACCGGGGAGCTGTTTTTT. Protein sequence: CASSFNRNANTGELFF.

The chain combines TRBV6-5 with TRBJ1-5; the D is unclear. CDR1 is MNHEY and CDR2 is SVGAGI in the germline V gene. This CDR3 contains 14 residues. V lost 3 bases to trimming and J lost 1 base, with 7 bases between them. Written as DNA, the CDR3 is TGTGCCAGCAGTTATAGCGAGAGCAATCAGCCCCAGCATTTT. Translated, it gives CASSYSESNQPQHF.

The sample holds one count of this clone. This chain links TRBV5-1 with TRBJ2-3; D unresolved. CDR3 length: 14 amino acids. Per germline, CDR1 SGHRS and CDR2 YFSETQ. V was pared by 1 base and J by 3 bases, with 9 bases between. CDR3 residues: CASSLIPETDTQYF. The CDR3 DNA is TGCGCCAGCAGCTTGATCCCGGAGACAGATACGCAGTATTTT.

This clone was found a few times. The same CDR3 also results from other DNA sequences found in this sample. V usage is TRBV18 and J usage is TRBJ1-5, with 7 bases that match TRBD1. Germline V gives CDR1 KGHSH, CDR2 LQKENI. The CDR3 is 13 amino acids. V was pared by 6 bases and J by 5 bases, with 4 bases of the junction left unmatched. Here the CDR3 reads CASSTDRDQPQHF. The CDR3 coding sequence is TGTGCCAGCTCCACCGACAGGGATCAGCCCCAGCATTTT.

The rearrangement links TRBV5-6 to TRBJ2-7, with 7 bases matching TRBD2. This CDR3 is built from 13 residues. The V segment lost 3 bases and the J segment 7 bases; nucleotides outside the gene matches: 7. CDR1 and CDR2 from the germline V gene are SGHDT and YYEEEE. The DNA of the CDR3 is TGTGCCAGCAGCTGGGAGGGACGGGTAGAGCAGTACTTC. It yields the protein CASSWEGRVEQYF.

The gene calls are TRBV13 and TRBJ2-7; no reliable D call. Germline V gene data show CDR1 as PRHDT and CDR2 as FYEKMQ (reference sequence). The CDR3 totals 12 residues. Trimming removed 2 bases from V and 3 bases from J, with 5 bases in between. The CDR3 loop is CASSLKGYEQYF. CDR3 DNA sequence: TGTGCCAGCAGCTTAAAGGGCTACGAGCAGTACTTC. Looking up the rest from reference TRBV13 and TRBJ2-7 gives the full variable domain: AAGVIQSPRHLIKEKRETATLKCYPIPRHDTVYWYQQGPGQDPQFLISFYEKMQSDKGSIPDRFSAQQFSDYHSELNMSSLELGDSALYFCASSLKGYEQYFGPGTRLTVT.

J is TRBJ1-1 and V is TRBV6-5; 8 bases map to TRBD1. Germline V CDR1 and CDR2: MNHEY, SVGAGI. The V segment lost 6 bases and the J segment 3 bases; nucleotides outside the gene matches: 9. The CDR3 is 15 residues long. The CDR3 sequence is CASRRQGNDYTEAFF. The CDR3 DNA reads as TGTGCCAGCAGGCGACAGGGGAATGATTACACTGAAGCTTTCTTT.

This clone was counted a few times. The chain carries TRBV13 and TRBJ2-1; 7 bases fit TRBD2. Trimming took 5 bases from V and 13 from J; bases not matched to a gene: 8. Germline loops: CDR1 PRHDT, CDR2 FYEKMQ (reference sequence). The CDR3 sequence is 12 residues long. The CDR3 sequence is CASSPREGVQFF. CDR3 DNA: TGTGCCAGCAGCCCGAGGGAGGGTGTACAGTTCTTC.

This clone was seen a few times. This sequence joins TRBV19 and TRBJ1-1; D is uncertain. Germline CDR1 reads LNHDA; CDR2 reads SQIVND (reference sequence). The CDR3 loop spans 13 amino acids. Trimming pared 7 bases from V and 1 base from J, leaving 10 bases between. The CDR3 nucleotides are TGTGCCAGTATCCGCACCTCGAACACTGAAGCTTTCTTT. It translates to CASIRTSNTEAFF.

The chain joins TRBV4-1 to TRBJ2-7, with 12 nucleotides matching TRBD2. This CDR3 region has 15 residues. V shed 4 bases, J shed 2 bases, and the junction held 3 bases outside the gene matches. From germline, CDR1 is MGHRA and CDR2 YSYEKL. Here the CDR3 reads CASSRTSGDTYEQYF. The DNA of the CDR3 is TGCGCCAGCAGCCGGACTAGCGGGGACACCTACGAGCAGTACTTC.

The chain uses TRBV6-2 or TRBV6-3 and TRBJ2-1; unclear D gene. Trimming shortened V by 0 bases and J by 2 bases, and 11 bases separated the two germline ends. The CDR3 is made up of 16 amino acids. From germline, CDR1 is MNHEY and CDR2 SVGEGT. CDR3 bases: TGTGCCAGCAGTTACTCGACGGTAGTTACCTACAATGAGCAGTTCTTC. Translating gives CASSYSTVVTYNEQFF.

This clone appeared once. The chain is built from TRBV3-1 (or the pseudogene TRBV3-2) and TRBJ1-2, with a tentative D call TRBD1 (5 bases). The ends were cut back, 6 bases at V and 4 bases at J, with 24 bases in the middle. The CDR3 contains 17 residues. The germline V gene encodes CDR1 LGHDT and CDR2 YNNKEL (reference sequence). The chain's CDR3 is CASSLPHTGDLGYGYTF. The DNA for the CDR3 is TGTGCCAGCAGTCTACCTCATACAGGCGACCTTGGCTATGGCTACACCTTC.

To note about this clone: This CDR3 is also generated by other DNA sequences in the sample. The chain employs TRBV6-1 and TRBJ1-5; tentatively, D is TRBD1 (6 bases). This CDR3 spans 15 amino acids. CDR1 is MNHNS and CDR2 is SASEGT in the germline V gene. V lost 2 bases, J lost 1 base, and 9 bases lay in between. CDR3 region: CASSEFGGSNQPQHF. Here the CDR3 DNA reads TGTGCCAGCAGTGAATTCGGGGGCAGCAATCAGCCCCAGCATTTT.

The genes are TRBV5-6 and TRBJ2-7; D uncertain. CDR3 length equals 13 residues. CDR1 is SGHDT and CDR2 is YYEEEE in the germline V gene. V was clipped by 4 bases and J by 1 base, with 9 bases between them. CDR3 sequence reads: CASSPTLSYEQYF. CDR3 nucleotide sequence: TGTGCCAGCAGCCCAACTTTATCCTACGAGCAGTACTTC.

The chain couples TRBV28 to TRBJ2-5; a weak D match, TRBD2 (6 bases). V lost 7 bases to trimming and J lost 4 bases, with 13 bases between them. Germline assignment: CDR1 MDHEN and CDR2 SYDVKM. The CDR3 loop spans 13 amino acids. The CDR3 spells CASNKGGGETQYF. Here the CDR3 DNA reads TGTGCCAGCAACAAGGGAGGAGGAGAGACCCAGTACTTC.

The chain links TRBV2 to TRBJ1-4; TRBD1 matches 9 bases. This CDR3 has 13 amino acids. The germline gives CDR1 SNHLY, CDR2 FYNNEI. The CDR3 DNA reads TGTGCAGGGGGGACAGGGAGGAATGAAAAACTGTTTTTT. Amino acids: CAGGTGRNEKLFF. Filled out from reference TRBV2 and TRBJ1-4, the complete variable domain reads EPEVTQTPSHQVTQMGQEVILRCVPISNHLYFYWYRQILGQKVEFLVSFYNNEISEKSEIFDDQFSVERPDGSNFTLKIRSTKLEDSAMYFCAGGTGRNEKLFFGSGTQLSVL.

The V call is TRBV7-2, the J call TRBJ1-2; D not resolved. Deletions cut 3 bases from V and 4 bases from J, with 12 bases between. CDR3 length: 14 amino acids. Per germline, CDR1 SGHTA and CDR2 FQGNSA. The DNA of the CDR3 is TGTGCCAGCAGCTTGACACCCGGATTCTATGGCTACACCTTC. Translated, it gives CASSLTPGFYGYTF.

The gene calls are TRBV14 and TRBJ2-2, with a possible D match to TRBD1 (6 bases). CDR1 and CDR2 (germline): SGHDN, FVKESK. V lost 3 bases and J lost 5, with 13 bases in between. The CDR3 length is 15 residues. This CDR3 reads CASSQAQGWTGELFF. The CDR3 DNA follows: TGTGCCAGCAGCCAGGCACAGGGCTGGACCGGGGAGCTGTTTTTT.

The V and J genes are TRBV6-1 and TRBJ2-3; weak D call: TRBD2 (6 bases). The V gene's germline CDR1 is MNHNS and CDR2 SASEGT. CDR3 length: 13 residues. V was pared by 0 bases and J by 5 bases, with 6 bases between. For the CDR3, the DNA is TGTGCCAGCAGTGAAGCGGGGGGAGATACGCAGTATTTT. Its protein product is CASSEAGGDTQYF.

The rearrangement links TRBV18 to TRBJ2-7; possible D gene TRBD1, 6 bases. This CDR3 spans 12 amino acids. The V end lost 6 bases, the J end lost 3 bases, and 9 bases lay between the germline ends. Germline assignment: CDR1 KGHSH and CDR2 LQKENI. CDR3 residues: CASSPGVYEQYF. The CDR3 DNA is TGTGCCAGCTCCCCAGGGGTCTACGAGCAGTACTTC.

The chain uses TRBV11-2 and TRBJ2-2; D is unresolved. The V gene lost 3 bases and the J gene lost 4 bases, with 6 bases spanning the gap. CDR1 SGHAT and CDR2 FQNNGV come from the germline V gene. The CDR3 spans 13 residues. CDR3 region: CASSFLVTGELFF. The CDR3 coding sequence is TGTGCCAGCAGCTTCTTGGTCACCGGGGAGCTGTTTTTT.